This T cell receptor beta chain was sequenced during a study of cytomegalovirus exposure and HLA in healthy donors. Study information: About 85 million unique TCRs from HLA-typed donors were held in an early release of data. In terms of ancestry, the Caucasian-associated cluster contained roughly 80% of the approximately 430 genotyped donors.

Looked up from germline, CDR1 is SGDLS and CDR2 is YYNGEE. The CDR3 length is 13 residues. With 2 bases removed from V and 0 bases from J, the gap between germline ends came to 5 bases. Primers: 60 Vbeta forward and 13 Jbeta reverse. TCRdb's copy holds only in-frame clones and misses some; the assay was immunoSEQ multiplex PCR. Its table records around 63,000 clones. What was sequenced was PBMCs. J is TRBJ1-2 and V is TRBV9; D is unclear. The TCR sequence derives from a woman between 25 and 40 years old in good health and CMV-seronegative. CDR3 DNA sequence: TGTGCCAGCAGCGTTAGCACTAACTATGGCTACACCTTC. Its translation is CASSVSTNYGYTF.